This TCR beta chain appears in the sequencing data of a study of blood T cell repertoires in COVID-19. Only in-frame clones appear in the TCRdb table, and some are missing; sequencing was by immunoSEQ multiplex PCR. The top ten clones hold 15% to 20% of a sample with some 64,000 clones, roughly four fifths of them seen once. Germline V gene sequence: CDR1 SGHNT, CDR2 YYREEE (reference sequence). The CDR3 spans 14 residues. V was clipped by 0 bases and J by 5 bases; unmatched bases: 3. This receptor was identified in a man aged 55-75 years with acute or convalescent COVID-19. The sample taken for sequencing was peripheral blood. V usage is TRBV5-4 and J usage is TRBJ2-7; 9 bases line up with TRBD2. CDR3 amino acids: CASSLGTSADEQYF. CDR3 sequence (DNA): TGTGCCAGCAGCTTGGGGACTAGCGCCGACGAGCAGTACTTC.